These 8 T cell receptor beta chains were sequenced from one sample in a study of T cells in Graves' hyperthyroidism and ophthalmopathy (dated by TCRdb to the late 2010s). The protocol used for the library was multiplex PCR. TCRdb shows the sequencer as Illumina HiSeq 2000. The TCR beta CDR3 regions were amplified from the RNA transcripts. A first-round RT-PCR of the TCR CDR3 used the HTBI primer set with the Qiagen OneStep RT-PCR kit. TCRdb handled the public reads itself, with Q25 trimming in fastp and clone calling in MiXCR, and kept productive beta chains. When rows share a CDR3 protein, they turn into one entry using the most common DNA and genes. The sample has about 720,000 distinct CDR3 sequences on record, roughly 20% of them singletons. Clones ranked in the top ten supply over 15% of the sample. Sequencing input: blood. The source is a woman in her forties or fifties with Graves' hyperthyroidism that later progressed to Graves' ophthalmopathy.

The chain couples TRBV3-1 to TRBJ2-3, with a weak D call TRBD1 (6 bases). V gave up 4 bases and J gave up 0 bases, with 11 bases separating them. The CDR3 is made up of 15 amino acids. The V gene's germline CDR1 is LGHDT and CDR2 YNNKEL (reference sequence). CDR3 DNA: TGTGCCAGCAGCCCGACAGGCACTAGCACAGATACGCAGTATTTT. Translation gives CASSPTGTSTDTQYF.

The V and J genes are TRBV29-1 and TRBJ1-5; D is ambiguous. The germline V gene has CDR1 SQVTM and CDR2 ANQGSEA. CDR3 length: 12 residues. Trimming removed 6 bases at V and 2 bases at J, with 8 bases between. CDR3 region: CSVAGCNQPQHF. For the CDR3, the DNA is TGCAGCGTCGCTGGGTGCAATCAGCCCCAGCATTTT.

This clonotype has more than one count but fewer than ten. The junction shows a germline mismatch at one end, possibly a read error. The CDR3 sequence is CATSRDRDSNHPQHF. In DNA form, the CDR3 reads TGTGCCACCAGCAGAGACAGGGATTCGAATCACCCCCAGCATTTT. The chain links TRBV15 to TRBJ1-5; D is perhaps TRBD1 (5 bases). This CDR3 has 15 amino acids. Germline V lookup: CDR1 LNHNV, CDR2 YYDKDF (reference sequence).

This clonotype has just a few counts. The chain has TRBV19 and TRBJ1-1; a weak D match, TRBD1 (6 bases). This CDR3 spans 14 amino acids. V lost 7 bases to trimming and J lost 0 bases, with 12 bases between them. Looked up from germline, CDR1 is LNHDA and CDR2 is SQIVND (reference sequence). The DNA of the CDR3 is TGTGCCAGTACCTGGGGGGGCATGAACACTGAAGCTTTCTTT. Translated: CASTWGGMNTEAFF.

This clonotype was picked up many times. The V gene is TRBV2, the J gene TRBJ1-2, with D perhaps matching TRBD1 (6 bases). CDR1 and CDR2 from the germline V gene are SNHLY and FYNNEI. The CDR3 totals 17 residues. V shed 3 bases and J shed 3 bases, with 20 bases lying between them. CDR3 residues: CASSEQRTATWDYGYTF. In DNA, the CDR3 is TGTGCCAGCAGTGAGCAACGGACAGCAACTTGGGACTATGGCTACACCTTC. The entire variable domain, with the rest obtained from reference TRBV2 and TRBJ1-2, is as follows: EPEVTQTPSHQVTQMGQEVILRCVPISNHLYFYWYRQILGQKVEFLVSFYNNEISEKSEIFDDQFSVERPDGSNFTLKIRSTKLEDSAMYFCASSEQRTATWDYGYTFGSGTRLTVV.

The chain links TRBV11-2 to TRBJ2-5, with D perhaps TRBD1 or TRBD2 (6 bases each). CDR1 SGHAT and CDR2 FQNNGV come from the germline V gene. The CDR3 is made up of 16 amino acids. V was trimmed by 5 bases and J by 4 bases, leaving 20 bases between them. The CDR3 here is CASSQTMGGASETQYF. CDR3 sequence (DNA): TGTGCCAGCAGCCAAACAATGGGGGGCGCATCAGAGACCCAGTACTTC.

V gene TRBV5-4 combines with J gene TRBJ2-1, with 7 bases that match TRBD1. This CDR3 region has 16 residues. V lost 4 bases and J lost 0; bases outside the gene matches: 7. Per the germline V gene, CDR1 is SGHNT and CDR2 is YYREEE (reference sequence). The CDR3 spells CASSPWDSSSYNEQFF. In DNA, the CDR3 is TGTGCCAGCAGCCCTTGGGACAGCAGCTCCTACAATGAGCAGTTCTTC.

This clonotype was seen many times. The chain couples TRBV20-1 to TRBJ2-7; no clear D gene. The CDR3 has 15 amino acids. From germline, CDR1 is DFQATT and CDR2 SNEGSKA (reference sequence). V lost 6 bases, J lost 1 base, and 19 bases lay in between. The CDR3 region is CSAPSGNLGSYEQYF. As DNA, the CDR3 is TGCAGTGCCCCGAGTGGGAATTTAGGGTCCTACGAGCAGTACTTC.